The following is a T cell receptor (beta chain) sequence with its context. This clonotype was seen a few times. Its specific antigen is unknown. Base qualities are missing; no much larger clone stands one base away. CDR1 and CDR2, per the germline V gene, are MDHEN and SYDVKM. The trim is 8 bases for V and 3 bases for J, with a gap of 17 bases between the germline ends. The CDR3 spans 14 residues, from the cysteine through the phenylalanine. Only the CDR3 region is kept as DNA, spanning 42 bases read in frame from base 1. These data come from a study of early T cells in non-severe SARS-CoV-2 infection (dated by TCRdb to 2020 to 2023). Looking at the study overall: Bulk RNA from unsorted whole blood was used for TCR sequencing, so alpha and beta chains could not be paired.

What the authors observed across the whole study: VDJdb matching was skewed toward anti-spike CD8 responses, so virus-specific expansions were likely underestimated and private and CD4 specificities were missed.

Set within a cohort of healthcare workers in London, UK, this nested case-control study involved weekly PCR testing of nasopharyngeal swabs along with blood sampling. Healthcare workers were recruited between 23 and 31 March 2020, during the week of the UK lockdown, and were followed weekly for up to about 16 weeks. Preparation of the library involved 5' RACE. The listed sequencing device is NextSeq 500. The TCR library protocol attached unique molecular identifiers to individual cDNA molecules to correct for sequencing error and PCR bias. Both TCR alpha and beta chains were sequenced, and tight co-correlation was observed between alpha and beta sequence abundances in each sample. The paper's processing steps were these. Decombinator V4 was used to perform V gene, J gene and CDR3 annotation of TCR sequences. TCRs were defined as expanded if a significant change between any two time points was detected under a Poisson model with p below 0.0001. TCR abundances were normalised to the total number of TCRs sequenced per sample and were expressed as counts per million. MAIT TCRs were defined by TRAV1-2 paired with TRAJ12, TRAJ20 or TRAJ33, and iNKT TCRs by TRAV10 paired with TRAJ18. VDJdb, accessed on 1 November 2021, was searched for TCRs annotated for CMV, EBV and SARS-CoV-2, and TCRs annotated for more than one antigen were excluded. The public sequencing data were trimmed at Q25 with fastp and processed into clonotypes with MiXCR by TCRdb, which kept only in-frame beta chains. For every CDR3 protein sequence, its rows merge into one entry that carries the most common genes and DNA. The V and J calls were not made by the authors but by TCRdb's processing. This sample is represented by 65,000 to 85,000 distinct CDR3 sequences; roughly 13% of them were singletons. 1.1% of the sample is held by the ten biggest clonotypes.

The sample was whole blood. This sequence originates from an adult who was a healthcare worker with PCR-confirmed SARS-CoV-2 infection or an uninfected control (not recorded which). The rearranged segments are TRBV28 and TRBJ2-7; possibly the D gene is TRBD1, per 5 matching bases. For the CDR3, the sequence is CASLAPAGNYEQYF. At the DNA level, the sequence is TGTGCCAGCCTTGCTCCGGCAGGGAACTACGAGCAGTACTTC. The CDR3 plus the reference TRBV28 and TRBJ2-7 genes for the other parts give the full variable domain: DVKVTQSSRYLVKRTGEKVFLECVQDMDHENMFWYRQDPGLGLRLIYFSYDVKMKEKGDIPEGYSVSREKKERFSLILESASTNQTSMYLCASLAPAGNYEQYFGPGTRLTVT.